The clone carrying this T cell receptor beta chain was seen once. The entry originates in a study of T cell changes during pregnancy in multiple sclerosis. Trimming took 1 base from V and 7 from J, leaving 9 bases between them. This CDR3 region has 13 residues. In germline, CDR1 is SGHRS, CDR2 YFSETQ. This table comes from immunoSEQ multiplex PCR, and its TCRdb copy is limited to in-frame clones, with some not included. The table shows more than 55,000 clones, with approximately 89% occurring only once. This material consisted of peripheral blood, taken after pregnancy. The receptor's source is a female donor with multiple sclerosis, enrolled in a pregnancy study. This rearrangement joins TRBV5-1 to TRBJ2-1; no reliable D call. CDR3 nucleotide sequence: TGCGCCAGCAGCTTGTACGGTCGGAATGAGCAGTTCTTC. It is translated as CASSLYGRNEQFF.